This T cell receptor beta chain came from a study of CD8+CD57+ T cells in acquired aplastic anemia. This clonotype has more than one count but fewer than ten. A read error is possible here, since a much larger clone lies one base away. Per germline, CDR1 SGHRS and CDR2 YFSETQ. The CDR3 loop spans 12 amino acids. CDR3 and TCR beta VDJ profiling relied on a genomic DNA template. TCRdb itself ran the reads through MiXCR, one entry per CDR3 protein. This sample yields around 150,000 distinct CDR3 sequences, of which 48% are seen a single time; 25% to 40% belongs to the top ten. The authors sequenced patients whose flow cytometry had shown CD8+CD57+ cell expansion.

The V gene is TRBV5-1, the J gene TRBJ1-1; the D is unclear. The sample was sorted CD4+, CD8+, or CD8+CD57+ T cells (not recorded which) from PBMCs. The TCR sequence derives from a human donor with aplastic anemia. The chain's CDR3 is CASRGGKTEVFF. The DNA of the CDR3 is TGCGCCAGCAGGGGTGGGAAGACTGAAGTTTTCTTT.